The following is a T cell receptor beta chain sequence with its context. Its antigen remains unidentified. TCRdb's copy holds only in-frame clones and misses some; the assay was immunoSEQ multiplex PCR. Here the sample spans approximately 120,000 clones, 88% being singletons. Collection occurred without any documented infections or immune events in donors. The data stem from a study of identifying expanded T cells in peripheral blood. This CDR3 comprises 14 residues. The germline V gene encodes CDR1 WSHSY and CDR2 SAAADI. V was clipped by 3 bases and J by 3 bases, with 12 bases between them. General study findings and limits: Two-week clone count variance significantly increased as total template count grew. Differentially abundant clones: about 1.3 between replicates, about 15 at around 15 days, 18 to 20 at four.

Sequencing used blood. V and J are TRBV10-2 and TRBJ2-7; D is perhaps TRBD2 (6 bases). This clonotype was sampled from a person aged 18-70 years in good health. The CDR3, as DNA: TGCGCCAGCAGTGAAGTTTTGGGGGGCTACGAGCAGTACTTC. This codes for CASSEVLGGYEQYF.